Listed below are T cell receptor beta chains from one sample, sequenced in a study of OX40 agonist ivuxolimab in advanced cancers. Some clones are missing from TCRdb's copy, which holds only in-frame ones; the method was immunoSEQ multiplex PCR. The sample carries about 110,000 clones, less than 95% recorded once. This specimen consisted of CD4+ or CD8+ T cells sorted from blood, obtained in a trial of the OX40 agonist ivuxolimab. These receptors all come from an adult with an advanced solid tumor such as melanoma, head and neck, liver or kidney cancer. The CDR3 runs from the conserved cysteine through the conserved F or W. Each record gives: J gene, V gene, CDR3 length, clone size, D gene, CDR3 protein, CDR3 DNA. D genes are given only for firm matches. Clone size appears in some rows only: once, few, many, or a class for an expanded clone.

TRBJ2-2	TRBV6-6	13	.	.	CASSYSGTGELFF	TGTGCCAGCAGTTACTCCGGCACCGGGGAGCTGTTTTTT
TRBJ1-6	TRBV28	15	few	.	CASTLGGSGNSPLHF	TGTGCCAGCACCCTCGGGGGGTCCGGTAATTCACCCCTCCACTTT
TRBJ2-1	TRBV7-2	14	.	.	CASSELWRGNEQFF	TGTGCCAGCAGCGAACTATGGAGGGGCAATGAGCAGTTCTTC
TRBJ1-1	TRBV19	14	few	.	CASSIEFGNTEAFF	TGTGCCAGTAGTATAGAATTCGGGAACACTGAAGCTTTCTTT
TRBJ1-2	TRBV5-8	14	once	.	CASSLGRVNYGYTF	TGTGCCAGCAGCTTGGGCAGGGTAAACTATGGCTACACCTTC
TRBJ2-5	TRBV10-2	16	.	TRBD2	CASSEPSGGARKTQYF	TGCGCCAGCAGTGAGCCGAGCGGGGGGGCACGAAAGACCCAGTACTTC
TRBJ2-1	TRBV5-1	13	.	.	CASTSEGRNEQFF	TGCGCCAGCACCTCGGAGGGTCGGAATGAGCAGTTCTTC
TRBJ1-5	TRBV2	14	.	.	CASSEQGSNQPQHF	TGTGCCAGCAGTGAACAGGGGAGCAATCAGCCCCAGCATTTT
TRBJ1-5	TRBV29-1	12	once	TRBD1	CSVGPGQGGVDF	TGCAGCGTTGGACCGGGACAGGGGGGGGTGGATTTT
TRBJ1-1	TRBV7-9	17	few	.	CASSLEAGDGVNTEAFF	TGTGCCAGCAGCTTAGAAGCGGGGGACGGGGTGAACACTGAAGCTTTCTTT
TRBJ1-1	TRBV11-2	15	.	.	CASSFQGSMNTEAFF	TGTGCCAGCAGCTTTCAGGGATCCATGAACACTGAAGCTTTCTTT
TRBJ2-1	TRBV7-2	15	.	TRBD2	CASSLLAGGGSEQFF	TGTGCCAGCAGCTTATTAGCGGGGGGAGGATCGGAGCAGTTCTTC
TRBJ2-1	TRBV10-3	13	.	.	CAISAVGDGEQFF	TGTGCCATCAGTGCCGTGGGGGATGGGGAGCAGTTCTTC
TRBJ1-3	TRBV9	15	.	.	CASSATGTLGNTIYF	TGTGCCAGCAGCGCAACAGGGACTCTTGGAAACACCATATATTTT
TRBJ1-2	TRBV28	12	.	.	CASSSRTYGYTF	TGTGCCAGCAGTTCCCGGACATATGGCTACACCTTC
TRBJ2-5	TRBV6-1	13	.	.	CASRGSIRETQYF	TGTGCCAGCAGGGGAAGCATTAGGGAGACCCAGTACTTC
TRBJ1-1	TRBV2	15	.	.	CASSEWEGVGTEAFF	TGTGCCAGCAGTGAATGGGAGGGTGTGGGGACTGAAGCTTTCTTT
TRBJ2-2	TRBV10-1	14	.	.	CASSESVVPGELFF	TGCGCCAGCAGTGAGTCGGTGGTCCCCGGGGAGCTGTTTTTT
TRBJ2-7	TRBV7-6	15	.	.	CASSHPLQGANEQYF	TGTGCCAGCAGCCACCCCTTACAGGGTGCCAACGAGCAGTACTTC
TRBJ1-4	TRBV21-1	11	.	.	CASRLREKLFF	TGTGCCAGCAGGTTAAGGGAAAAACTGTTTTTT
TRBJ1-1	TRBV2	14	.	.	CASSASGGDTEAFF	TGTGCCAGCAGTGCCTCGGGAGGAGACACTGAAGCTTTCTTT
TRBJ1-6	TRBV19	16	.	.	CASIRSAGSYNSPLHF	TGTGCCAGTATCCGCTCCGCAGGCTCCTATAATTCACCCCTCCACTTT